This T cell receptor beta chain was sequenced in a study of blood T cells in healthy people across ages. A second 7 to 11 cycle PCR used barcoded and J-beta primers. TCRdb re-analysed the 5' RACE reads in MiXCR, keeping a single row per CDR3 protein. The sample includes just over 1 million distinct CDR3 sequences, 40% to 50% seen only once; the top ten take 18%. In germline, CDR1 is SGHNT, CDR2 YYREEE (reference sequence). CDR3 size: 16 residues. Trimming removed 0 bases from V and 0 bases from J; junction bases left unmatched: 4. Sequenced sample: blood. The clonotype originates from a woman aged 55-69 years in good health. The rearrangement joins TRBV5-4 to TRBJ2-5; 8 bases are shared with TRBD1. The CDR3 DNA reads TGTGCCAGCAGCTTGGTGGGGGGACAGGACCAAGAGACCCAGTACTTC. This sequence encodes CASSLVGGQDQETQYF.